The present TCR beta chain was sequenced within a study of blood T cell repertoires in COVID-19. Study-level information: Collection of acute and convalescent COVID-19 samples took place in the United States, Italy and Spain. The analysed material was cDNA or gDNA that came from T cells, B-cell-depleted T cells, or PBMCs.

Authors' methods: By means of reference gene primer amplification, nucleated cell counts were estimated. Method: immunoSEQ multiplex PCR; TCRdb's copy keeps in-frame clones and lacks some. Clone size and the V and J calls come from that table; the DNA yielded D and trimming. The table has roughly 140,000 clones, about 91% seen once. J gave up 4 bases and V 5 bases, and 7 bases lay outside the gene matches. The V gene's germline CDR1 is SGHNT and CDR2 YENEEA. The CDR3 covers 15 residues. The source of this sequence is a human donor in a cohort sampled during active COVID-19. Sequenced sample: peripheral blood. V gene TRBV11-3 combines with J gene TRBJ2-1; 8 positions agree with TRBD1. CDR3 sequence (DNA): TGTGCCAGCAGCCCCGGACAGGGAACTTACAATGAGCAGTTCTTC. This sequence encodes CASSPGQGTYNEQFF.